One and the same sample provided the 12 T cell receptor beta chains below, sequenced in a study of cytomegalovirus exposure and HLA in healthy donors. Amplification used 60 Vbeta primers and 13 Jbeta primers. Assay used: immunoSEQ multiplex PCR; TCRdb lists only in-frame clones, some missing. The sample includes about 130,000 clones, more than 8% seen only once; the top ten take 4.5% to 7%. The source material was PBMCs. These receptors were collected from a man aged 40-49 years in good health and CMV-seronegative.

Written as DNA, the CDR3 is TGTGCCTGGAGTGGGGACAGGGGAAGTGGAAACACCATATATTTT. Its protein is CAWSGDRGSGNTIYF. V usage is TRBV30 and J usage is TRBJ1-3; 10 nucleotides agree with TRBD1. The CDR3 is made up of 15 amino acids. Germline CDR1 GTSNPN, CDR2 SVGIG (reference sequence). The ends lost 1 base at V and 3 bases at J; junction bases unmatched: 3.

The rearrangement joins TRBV5-1 to TRBJ2-3, with TRBD2 as a possible D gene (5 bases). Trimming cost V 4 bases and J 3 bases, with 12 bases left between them. The CDR3 loop spans 14 amino acids. Looked up from germline, CDR1 is SGHRS and CDR2 is YFSETQ. CDR3 residues: CASSPRGGTDTQYF. CDR3 in DNA: TGCGCCAGCAGCCCCCGGGGTGGAACAGATACGCAGTATTTT.

The chain couples TRBV21-1 to TRBJ1-4. TRBV21-1 is a known pseudogene. There are 15 residues in the CDR3. The CDR3 loop reads CASSGRGGPGEKLFF. CDR3 bases: TGTGCCAGCAGCGGACGGGGGGGGCCTGGCGAAAAACTGTTTTTT.

This clone was counted only a few times. The chain links TRBV5-8 to TRBJ2-6; 9 nucleotides match TRBD1. Trimming cost V 0 bases and J 1 base; bases outside gene matches: 2. The V gene's germline CDR1 is SGHTS and CDR2 YDEGEE. The CDR3 runs 17 residues. CDR3 nucleotide sequence: TGTGCCAGCAGCTTGGACAGGGGGCTTTCTGGGGCCAACGTCCTGACTTTC. Protein sequence: CASSLDRGLSGANVLTF.

The chain is built from TRBV9 and TRBJ1-3; the D gene is possibly TRBD1 (5 bases). Germline V lookup: CDR1 SGDLS, CDR2 YYNGEE. Trimming cost V 4 bases and J 0 bases, with 17 bases left between them. The CDR3 consists of 17 residues. In nucleotides, the CDR3 is TGTGCCAGCAGCCCTCACTTGGGGGGTTACTCTGGAAACACCATATATTTT. It codes for CASSPHLGGYSGNTIYF.

V and J are TRBV7-9 and TRBJ1-2, with D possibly matching TRBD1 (5 bases). The germline CDR1 and CDR2 sequences are SEHNR and FQNEAQ (reference sequence). The CDR3 length is 13 residues. The germline V and J ends were trimmed by 3 bases and 6 bases, with 11 bases remaining between them. CDR3 loop: CASSLAGIHGYTF. CDR3 nucleotides: TGTGCCAGCAGCTTGGCAGGGATTCATGGCTACACCTTC.

The rearrangement links TRBV6-5 to TRBJ1-1; TRBD1 might be the D (5 bases). Germline-derived CDR1 and CDR2 are MNHEY and SVGAGI. With 7 bases removed from V and 3 bases from J, the gap between germline ends came to 12 bases. The CDR3 runs to 13 residues. CDR3 in DNA: TGTGCCAGCAACGCACAGGTGGACACTGAAGCTTTCTTT. Protein sequence: CASNAQVDTEAFF.

V is TRBV19 and J is TRBJ1-5; 12 bases match TRBD1. Looked up from germline, CDR1 is LNHDA and CDR2 is SQIVND (reference sequence). V dropped 2 bases and J dropped 0; count of bases not matched to a gene: 5. The CDR3 runs to 18 residues. CDR3 amino acids: CASSIWGQGAYSNQPQHF. CDR3 nucleotide sequence: TGTGCCAGTAGTATATGGGGACAGGGGGCTTATAGCAATCAGCCCCAGCATTTT.

This clone came up a few times. The V and J genes are TRBV6-4 and TRBJ2-3, with D possibly matching TRBD1 (5 bases). V was trimmed by 4 bases and J by 3 bases, leaving 8 bases between them. The CDR3 consists of 13 residues. CDR1 is MRHNA, CDR2 SNTAGT, per germline. The DNA for the CDR3 is TGTGCCAGCAGTGTCAGGGAAACAGATACGCAGTATTTT. Its protein product is CASSVRETDTQYF.

The chain joins TRBV12-5 to TRBJ1-1; D not certain. The CDR3 length is 16 residues. Trimming pared 1 base from V and 4 bases from J, leaving 16 bases between. Germline-derived CDR1 and CDR2 are LGHNT and FRNRAP. The DNA for the CDR3 is TGTGCTAGTGGTTTGGAGCGTACCGGTTATGGCACTGAAGCTTTCTTT. Translated, it gives CASGLERTGYGTEAFF.

J is TRBJ1-1 and V is TRBV9; perhaps TRBD1 as D (5 bases). Germline CDR1 and CDR2: SGDLS and YYNGEE. The CDR3 spans 14 residues. The V gene lost 3 bases and the J gene lost 6 bases, with 15 bases spanning the gap. The CDR3 is CASSAQGPLAEAFF. CDR3 bases: TGTGCCAGCAGCGCCCAGGGCCCCCTCGCTGAAGCTTTCTTT.

This clone was picked up a small number of times. The chain joins TRBV7-2 to TRBJ2-1; D might be TRBD2 (6 bases). The CDR3 length is 13 residues. V was clipped by 5 bases and J by 12 bases, with 17 bases between them. Germline CDR1 is SGHTA and CDR2 is FQGNSA. CDR3: CASSPGGPGGQFF. In nucleotides, the CDR3 is TGTGCCAGCAGCCCAGGAGGGCCTGGGGGGCAGTTCTTC.